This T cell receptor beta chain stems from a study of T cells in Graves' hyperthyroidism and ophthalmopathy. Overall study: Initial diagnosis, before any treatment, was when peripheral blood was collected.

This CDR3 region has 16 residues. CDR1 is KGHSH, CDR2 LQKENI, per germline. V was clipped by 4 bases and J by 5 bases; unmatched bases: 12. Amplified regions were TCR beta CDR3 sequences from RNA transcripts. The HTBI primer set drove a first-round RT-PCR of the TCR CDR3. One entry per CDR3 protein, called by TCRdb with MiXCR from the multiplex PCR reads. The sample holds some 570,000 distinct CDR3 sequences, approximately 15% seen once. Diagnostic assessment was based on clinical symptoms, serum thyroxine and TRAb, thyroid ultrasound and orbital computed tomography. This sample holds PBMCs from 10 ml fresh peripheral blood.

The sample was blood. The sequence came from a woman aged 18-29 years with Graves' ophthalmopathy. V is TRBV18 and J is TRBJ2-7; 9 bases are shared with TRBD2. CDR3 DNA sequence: TGTGCCAGCTCACGGGGAAATAGCGGGAGAGTCCACGAGCAGTACTTC. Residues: CASSRGNSGRVHEQYF.